The TCR beta chain described here comes from a study of spatial heterogeneity in lung cancer. About the study: The donor group consisted of under 95 patients who had untreated, early-stage non-small cell lung cancer. The follow-up PBMC samples were sequenced whenever they were available. The median time to follow-up was about two years after resection.

Each TCR cDNA molecule bore a unique molecular identifier. TCRdb passed the 5' RACE reads through MiXCR, listing each CDR3 protein once. This table holds about 94,000 distinct CDR3 sequences, approximately 20% found once. This clonotype was seen only a few times. Sample time point: blood at routine non-recurrence follow-up after resection. Between the trimmed V and J ends, which lost 4 bases and 0 bases, there was a span of 14 bases. The CDR3 is 17 amino acids. Per germline, CDR1 SGHRS and CDR2 YFSETQ. The source was PBMCs, collected at follow-up. This receptor was obtained from a male donor with early-stage non-small cell lung cancer. The chain recombines TRBV5-1 with TRBJ2-6; D perhaps matches TRBD1 (5 bases). CDR3 nucleotide sequence: TGCGCCAGCAGCCGAGATACAGGTTTCTCTGGGGCCAACGTCCTGACTTTC. Translated, it gives CASSRDTGFSGANVLTF.